The T cell receptor beta chain described here comes from a study of Ad26.COV2.S vaccination and SARS-CoV-2 variants. Regarding the study as a whole: Possibly, TCR breadth and depth analyses underestimated total T cell responses.

Germline assignment: CDR1 ENHRY and CDR2 SYGVKD. CDR3 length: 12 amino acids. The V end lost 0 bases, the J end lost 7 bases, and 6 bases lay between the germline ends. Generated by immunoSEQ multiplex PCR, the TCRdb table keeps only in-frame clones and is missing some. Among a few hundred thousand clones listed, about 89% were seen once. In this sample, this clone turned up once. Its specificity is not known. Described treatment: roughly 19 received Ad26.COV2.S at low or high dose, single or two shots; about 5 received placebo; per-sample allocation not given. Sampling happened 63 days after the first vaccine or placebo injection.

The source was peripheral blood, collected in a trial of Ad26.COV2.S vaccine versus placebo. This chain uses TRBV10-3 with TRBJ1-1; D may be TRBD1 (6 bases). This TCR was recovered from a person aged 18-60 years who received the Ad26.COV2.S COVID-19 vaccine or a placebo. DNA of the CDR3: TGTGCCATCAGTGAGTCAGGGGGTGAAGCTTTCTTT. Protein product: CAISESGGEAFF.